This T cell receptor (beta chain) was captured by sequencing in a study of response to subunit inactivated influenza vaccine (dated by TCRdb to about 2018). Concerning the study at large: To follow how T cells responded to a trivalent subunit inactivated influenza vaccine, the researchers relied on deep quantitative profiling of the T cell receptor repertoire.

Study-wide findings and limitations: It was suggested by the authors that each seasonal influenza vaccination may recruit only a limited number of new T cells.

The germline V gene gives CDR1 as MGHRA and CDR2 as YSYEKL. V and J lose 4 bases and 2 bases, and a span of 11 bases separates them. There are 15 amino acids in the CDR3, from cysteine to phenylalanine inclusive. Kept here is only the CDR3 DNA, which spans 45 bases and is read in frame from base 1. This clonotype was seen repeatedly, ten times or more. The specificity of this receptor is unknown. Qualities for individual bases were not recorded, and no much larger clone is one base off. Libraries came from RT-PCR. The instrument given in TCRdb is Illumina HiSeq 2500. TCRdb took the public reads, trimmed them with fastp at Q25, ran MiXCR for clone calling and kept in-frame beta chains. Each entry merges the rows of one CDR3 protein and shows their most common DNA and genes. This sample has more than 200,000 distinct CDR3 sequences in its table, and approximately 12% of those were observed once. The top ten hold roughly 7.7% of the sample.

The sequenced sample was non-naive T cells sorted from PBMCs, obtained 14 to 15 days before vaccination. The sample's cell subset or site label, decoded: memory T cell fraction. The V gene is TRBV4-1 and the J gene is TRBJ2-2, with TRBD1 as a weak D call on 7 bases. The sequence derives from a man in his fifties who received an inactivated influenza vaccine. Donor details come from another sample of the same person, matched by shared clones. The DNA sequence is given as TGCGCCAGCAGCCCCAGGGGGGATAACACCGGGGAGCTGTTTTTT. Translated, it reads CASSPRGDNTGELFF.